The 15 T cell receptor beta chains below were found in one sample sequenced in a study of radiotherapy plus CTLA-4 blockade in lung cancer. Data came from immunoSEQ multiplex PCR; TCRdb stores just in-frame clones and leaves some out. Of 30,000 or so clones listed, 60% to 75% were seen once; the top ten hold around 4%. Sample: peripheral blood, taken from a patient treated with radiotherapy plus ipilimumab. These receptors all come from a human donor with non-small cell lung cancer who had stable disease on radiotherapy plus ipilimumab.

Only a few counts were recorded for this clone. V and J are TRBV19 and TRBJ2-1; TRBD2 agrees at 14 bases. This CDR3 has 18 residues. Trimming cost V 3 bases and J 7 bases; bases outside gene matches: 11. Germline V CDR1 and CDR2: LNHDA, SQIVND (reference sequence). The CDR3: CASSILPNGLAGGNEQFF. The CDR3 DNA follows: TGTGCCAGTAGTATTCTCCCGAACGGACTAGCGGGAGGAAATGAGCAGTTCTTC. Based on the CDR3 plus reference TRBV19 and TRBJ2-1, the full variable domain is DGGITQSPKYLFRKEGQNVTLSCEQNLNHDAMYWYRQDPGQGLRLIYYSQIVNDFQKGDIAEGYSVSREKKESFPLTVTSAQKNPTAFYLCASSILPNGLAGGNEQFFGPGTRLTVL.

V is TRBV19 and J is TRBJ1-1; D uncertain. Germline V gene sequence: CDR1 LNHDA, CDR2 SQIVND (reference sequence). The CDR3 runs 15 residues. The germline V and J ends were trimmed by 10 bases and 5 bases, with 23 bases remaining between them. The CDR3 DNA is TGTGCCACCCGAACTCGAGGGCAGACCAAAACTGAAGCTTTCTTT. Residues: CATRTRGQTKTEAFF. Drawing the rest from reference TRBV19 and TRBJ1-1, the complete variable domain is DGGITQSPKYLFRKEGQNVTLSCEQNLNHDAMYWYRQDPGQGLRLIYYSQIVNDFQKGDIAEGYSVSREKKESFPLTVTSAQKNPTAFYLCATRTRGQTKTEAFFGQGTRLTVV.

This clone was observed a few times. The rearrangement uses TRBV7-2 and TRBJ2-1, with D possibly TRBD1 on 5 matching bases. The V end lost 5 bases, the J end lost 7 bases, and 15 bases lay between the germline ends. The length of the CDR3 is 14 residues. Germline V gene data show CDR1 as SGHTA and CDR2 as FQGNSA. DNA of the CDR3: TGTGCCAGCAGCCCTACAGGTCGGTGGAATGAGCAGTTCTTC. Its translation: CASSPTGRWNEQFF.

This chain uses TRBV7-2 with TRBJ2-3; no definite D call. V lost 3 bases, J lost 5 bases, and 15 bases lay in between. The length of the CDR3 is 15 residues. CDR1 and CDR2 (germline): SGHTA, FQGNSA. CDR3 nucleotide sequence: TGTGCCAGCAGCTTGTCTTCCGGAGTGGGAGATACGCAGTATTTT. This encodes CASSLSSGVGDTQYF.

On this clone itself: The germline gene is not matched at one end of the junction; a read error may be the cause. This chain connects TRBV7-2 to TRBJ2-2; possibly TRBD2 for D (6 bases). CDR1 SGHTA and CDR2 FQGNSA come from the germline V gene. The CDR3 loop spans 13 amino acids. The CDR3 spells CASSLANSGELFF. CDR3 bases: TGTGCCAGCAGTCTAGCGAACTCCGGGGAGCTGTTTTTT.

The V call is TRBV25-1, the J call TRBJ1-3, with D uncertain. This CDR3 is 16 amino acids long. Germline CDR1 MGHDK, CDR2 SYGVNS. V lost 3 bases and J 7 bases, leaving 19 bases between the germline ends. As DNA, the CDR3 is TGTGCCAGCAGTGAGTTTAAAGGGCCCGTGGGGAACACCATATATTTT. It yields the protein CASSEFKGPVGNTIYF.

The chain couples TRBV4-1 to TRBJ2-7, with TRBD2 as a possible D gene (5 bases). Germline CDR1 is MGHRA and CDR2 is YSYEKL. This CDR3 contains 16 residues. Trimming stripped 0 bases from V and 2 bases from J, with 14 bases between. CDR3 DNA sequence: TGCGCCAGCAGCCAAGACGAGGGAATCAGGACCTACGAGCAGTACTTC. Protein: CASSQDEGIRTYEQYF.

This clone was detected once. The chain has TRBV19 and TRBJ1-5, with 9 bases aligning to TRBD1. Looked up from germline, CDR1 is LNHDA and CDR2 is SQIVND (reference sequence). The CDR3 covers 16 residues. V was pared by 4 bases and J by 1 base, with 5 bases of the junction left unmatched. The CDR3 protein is CASSKRGQGSNQPQHF. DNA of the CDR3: TGTGCCAGTAGTAAGAGGGGACAGGGAAGCAATCAGCCCCAGCATTTT.

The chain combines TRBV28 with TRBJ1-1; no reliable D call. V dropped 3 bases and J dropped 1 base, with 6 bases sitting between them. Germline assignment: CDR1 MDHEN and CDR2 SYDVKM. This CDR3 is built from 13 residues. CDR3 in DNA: TGTGCCAGCAGTTTCGTCGGGAACACTGAAGCTTTCTTT. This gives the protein CASSFVGNTEAFF.

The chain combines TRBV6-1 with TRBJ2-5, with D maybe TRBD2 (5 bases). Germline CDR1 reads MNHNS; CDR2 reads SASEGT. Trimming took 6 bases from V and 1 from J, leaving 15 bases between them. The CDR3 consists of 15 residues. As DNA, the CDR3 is TGTGCCAGCAGCCCCACCTGGAGCGGCCAAGAGACCCAGTACTTC. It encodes CASSPTWSGQETQYF.

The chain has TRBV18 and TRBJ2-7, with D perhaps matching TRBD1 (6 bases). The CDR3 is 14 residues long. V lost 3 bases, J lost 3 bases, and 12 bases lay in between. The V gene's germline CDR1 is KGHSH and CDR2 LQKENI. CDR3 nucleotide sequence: TGTGCCAGCTCACCTCAACAGGGTCGCTACGAGCAGTACTTC. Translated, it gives CASSPQQGRYEQYF.

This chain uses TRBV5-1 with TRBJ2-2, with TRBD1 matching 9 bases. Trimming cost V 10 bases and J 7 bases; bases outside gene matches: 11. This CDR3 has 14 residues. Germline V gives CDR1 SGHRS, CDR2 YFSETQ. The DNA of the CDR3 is TGCGCCTCCTCCGGGACAGGGACGGGCGGGGAGCTGTTTTTT. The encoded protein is CASSGTGTGGELFF.

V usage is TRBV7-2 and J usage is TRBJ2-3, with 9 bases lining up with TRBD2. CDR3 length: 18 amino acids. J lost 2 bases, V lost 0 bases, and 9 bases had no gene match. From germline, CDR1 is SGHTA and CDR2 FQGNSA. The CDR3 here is CASSLAGVAGVSTDTQYF. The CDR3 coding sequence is TGTGCCAGCAGCTTAGCAGGGGTAGCGGGAGTCTCCACAGATACGCAGTATTTT.

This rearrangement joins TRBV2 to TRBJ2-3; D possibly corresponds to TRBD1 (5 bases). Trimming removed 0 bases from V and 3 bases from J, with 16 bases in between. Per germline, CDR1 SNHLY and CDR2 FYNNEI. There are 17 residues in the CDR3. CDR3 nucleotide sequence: TGTGCCAGCAGTGAAGCGCAAGTTAGGACAAGAACAGATACGCAGTATTTT. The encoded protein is CASSEAQVRTRTDTQYF.

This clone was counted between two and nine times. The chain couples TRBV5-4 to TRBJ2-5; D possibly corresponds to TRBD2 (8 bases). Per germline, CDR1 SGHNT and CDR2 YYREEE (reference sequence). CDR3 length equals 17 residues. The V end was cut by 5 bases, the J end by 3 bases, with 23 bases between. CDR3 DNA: TGTGCCAGCAGACCCTCCGGGGGGGGACAGAGCGAAGAGACCCAGTACTTC. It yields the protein CASRPSGGGQSEETQYF. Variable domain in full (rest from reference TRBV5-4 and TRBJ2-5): ETGVTQSPTHLIKTRGQQVTLRCSSQSGHNTVSWYQQALGQGPQFIFQYYREEENGRGNFPPRFSGLQFPNYSSELNVNALELDDSALYLCASRPSGGGQSEETQYFGPGTRLLVL.